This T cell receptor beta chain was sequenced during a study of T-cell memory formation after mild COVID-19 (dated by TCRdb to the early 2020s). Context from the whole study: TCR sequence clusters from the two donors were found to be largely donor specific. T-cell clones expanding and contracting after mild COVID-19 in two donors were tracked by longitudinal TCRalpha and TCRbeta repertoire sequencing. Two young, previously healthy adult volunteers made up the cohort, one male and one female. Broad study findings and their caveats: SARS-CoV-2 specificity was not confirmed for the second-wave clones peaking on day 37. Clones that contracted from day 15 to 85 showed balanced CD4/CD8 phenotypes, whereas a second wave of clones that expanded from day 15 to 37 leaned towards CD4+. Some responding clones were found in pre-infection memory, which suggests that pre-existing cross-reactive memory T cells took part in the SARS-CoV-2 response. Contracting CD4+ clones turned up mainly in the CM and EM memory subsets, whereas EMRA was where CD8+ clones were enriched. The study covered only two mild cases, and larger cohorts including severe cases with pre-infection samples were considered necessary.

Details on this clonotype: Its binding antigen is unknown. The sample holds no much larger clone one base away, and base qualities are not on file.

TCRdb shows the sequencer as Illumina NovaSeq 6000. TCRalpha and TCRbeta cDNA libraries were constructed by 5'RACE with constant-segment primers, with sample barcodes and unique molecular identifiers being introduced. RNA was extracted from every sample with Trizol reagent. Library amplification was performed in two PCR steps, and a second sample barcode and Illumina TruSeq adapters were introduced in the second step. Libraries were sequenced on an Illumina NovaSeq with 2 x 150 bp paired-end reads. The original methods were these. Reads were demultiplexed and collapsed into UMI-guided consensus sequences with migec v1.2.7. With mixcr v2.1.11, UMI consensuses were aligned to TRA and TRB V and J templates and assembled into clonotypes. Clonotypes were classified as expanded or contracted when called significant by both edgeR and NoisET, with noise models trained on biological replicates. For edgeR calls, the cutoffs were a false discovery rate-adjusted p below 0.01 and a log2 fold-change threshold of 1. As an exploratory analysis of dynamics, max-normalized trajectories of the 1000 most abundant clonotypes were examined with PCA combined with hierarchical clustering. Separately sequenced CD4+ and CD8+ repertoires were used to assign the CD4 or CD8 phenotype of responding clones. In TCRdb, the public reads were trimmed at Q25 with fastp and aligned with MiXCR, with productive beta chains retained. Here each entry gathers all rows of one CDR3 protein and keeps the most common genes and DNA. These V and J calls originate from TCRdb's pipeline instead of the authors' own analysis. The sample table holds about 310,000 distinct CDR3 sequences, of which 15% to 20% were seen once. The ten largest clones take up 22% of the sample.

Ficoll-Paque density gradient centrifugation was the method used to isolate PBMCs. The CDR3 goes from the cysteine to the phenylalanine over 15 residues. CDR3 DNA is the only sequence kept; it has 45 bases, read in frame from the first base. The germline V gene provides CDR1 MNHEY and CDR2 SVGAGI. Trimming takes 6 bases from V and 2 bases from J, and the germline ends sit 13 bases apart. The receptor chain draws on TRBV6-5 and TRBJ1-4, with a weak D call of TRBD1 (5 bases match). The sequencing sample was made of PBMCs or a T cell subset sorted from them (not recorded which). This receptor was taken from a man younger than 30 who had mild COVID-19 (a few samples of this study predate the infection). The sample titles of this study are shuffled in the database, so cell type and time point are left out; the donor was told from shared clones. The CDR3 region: CASRRWGTTNEKLFF. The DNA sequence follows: TGTGCCAGCAGGCGATGGGGGACGACTAATGAAAAACTGTTTTTT.